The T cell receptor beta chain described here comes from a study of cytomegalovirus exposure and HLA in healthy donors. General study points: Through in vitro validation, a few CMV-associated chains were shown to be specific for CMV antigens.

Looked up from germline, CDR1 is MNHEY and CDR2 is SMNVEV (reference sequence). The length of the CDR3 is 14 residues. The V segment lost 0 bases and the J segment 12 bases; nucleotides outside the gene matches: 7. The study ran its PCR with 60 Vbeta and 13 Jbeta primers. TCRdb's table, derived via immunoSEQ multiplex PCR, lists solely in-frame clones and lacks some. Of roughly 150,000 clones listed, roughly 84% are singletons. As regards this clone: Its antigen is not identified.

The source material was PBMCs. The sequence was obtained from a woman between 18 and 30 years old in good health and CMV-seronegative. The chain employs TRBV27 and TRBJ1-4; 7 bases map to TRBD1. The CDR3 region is CASSLSLNRGELFF. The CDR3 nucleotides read TGTGCCAGCAGTTTATCGCTAAACAGGGGAGAACTGTTTTTT. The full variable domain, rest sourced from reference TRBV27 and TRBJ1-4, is EAQVTQNPRYLITVTGKKLTVTCSQNMNHEYMSWYRQDPGLGLRQIYYSMNVEVTDKGDVPEGYKVSRKEKRNFPLILESPSPNQTSLYFCASSLSLNRGELFFGSGTQLSVL.